This passage covers 32 T cell receptor beta chains from one sample sequenced in a study of metastatic and nonmetastatic thyroid tumors (dated by TCRdb to 2018 to 2020). None of the patients had been given any treatment before thyroid surgery. Libraries came from PCR. The reads were generated on an Illumina HiSeq 4000. TCRdb reprocessed the public reads (quality trimming at Q25 with fastp, clone calling with MiXCR) and kept in-frame beta chains. Present in this sample are 25,000 to 30,000 clones, around a sixth of which were seen just once. The top ten hold approximately 6.2% of the sample. The sample consisted of blood. These receptors were collected from a male donor with papillary thyroid cancer or a benign thyroid nodule (not recorded which). Some clones in this sample may be carry-over from other donors' samples.

The chain carries TRBV12-3 or TRBV12-4 and TRBJ1-3; D is ambiguous. Deletions cut 1 base from V and 0 bases from J, with 4 bases between. This CDR3 contains 14 residues. DNA for the CDR3: TGTGCCAGCAGTTTAGGCAACTCTGGAAACACCATATATTTT. It translates to CASSLGNSGNTIYF.

This clone occurred a few times. The chain uses TRBV27 and TRBJ1-1; D ambiguous. Germline loops: CDR1 MNHEY, CDR2 SMNVEV (reference sequence). Trimming pared 2 bases from V and 1 base from J, leaving 5 bases between. This CDR3 comprises 13 residues. CDR3 DNA: TGTGCCAGCAGTTTACAAGGGAACACTGAAGCTTTCTTT. It encodes CASSLQGNTEAFF.

This clone was detected many times. The chain joins TRBV19 to TRBJ2-7; 8 bases fit TRBD2. The CDR3 has 16 amino acids. J lost 4 bases, V lost 3 bases, and 11 bases had no gene match. The germline gives CDR1 LNHDA, CDR2 SQIVND (reference sequence). CDR3 sequence reads: CASSIITTSDRYEQYF. CDR3 coding DNA: TGTGCCAGTAGTATCATAACGACTAGCGATCGGTACGAGCAGTACTTC. The complete variable domain, with remaining parts taken from reference TRBV19 and TRBJ2-7, reads DGGITQSPKYLFRKEGQNVTLSCEQNLNHDAMYWYRQDPGQGLRLIYYSQIVNDFQKGDIAEGYSVSREKKESFPLTVTSAQKNPTAFYLCASSIITTSDRYEQYFGPGTRLTVT.

As for this clone: Mismatch with germline at one junction end may stem from a read error. V is TRBV7-3 and J is TRBJ2-7, with no clear D. From germline, CDR1 is SGHTA and CDR2 FQGTGA. This CDR3 contains 14 residues. The CDR3 sequence: CASILTIGSYEQYF. The CDR3 bases are TGTGCCAGCATCTTAACTATCGGCTCCTACGAGCAGTACTTC.

Points on this clone: At one boundary the junction diverges from the germline segment, which might be a read error. This sequence joins TRBV20-1 and TRBJ2-3; TRBD2 is a possible D gene (5 bases). CDR3 length equals 14 residues. The germline gives CDR1 DFQATT, CDR2 SNEGSKA (reference sequence). The CDR3 DNA is TGCAGTGCTTCGTCGATCCCTAGCACATATACGCAGTATTTT. Amino acids: CSASSIPSTYTQYF.

By frequency in the sample, this clone is medium-sized. The genes are TRBV6-1 and TRBJ2-2; no clear D gene. The length of the CDR3 is 13 residues. V was shortened by 7 bases and J by 2 bases, with 8 bases between the two germline ends. The V gene's germline CDR1 is MNHNS and CDR2 SASEGT. CDR3 amino acids: CASKTPNTGELFF. CDR3 DNA sequence: TGTGCCAGCAAAACACCCAACACCGGGGAGCTGTTTTTT.

In its sample, this clone was seen a few times. J is TRBJ2-7 and V is TRBV6-1, with D hard to call. V was clipped by 7 bases and J by 0 bases, with 7 bases between them. In germline, CDR1 is MNHNS, CDR2 SASEGT. The CDR3 is made up of 12 amino acids. The CDR3: CASTLGSYEQYF. The DNA of the CDR3 is TGTGCCAGCACCCTCGGCTCCTACGAGCAGTACTTC.

This clone was observed a handful of times. The chain has TRBV28 and TRBJ2-1; the match to TRBD1 covers 12 bases. The CDR3 is 15 amino acids. Germline trimming cut 4 bases from V and 8 bases from J; bases unmatched to any gene: 6. CDR1 is MDHEN and CDR2 is SYDVKM in the germline V gene. CDR3 protein: CASSYTGTGGYEQFF. CDR3 DNA sequence: TGTGCCAGCAGTTACACCGGGACAGGGGGCTATGAGCAGTTCTTC. Variable domain in full (rest from reference TRBV28 and TRBJ2-1): DVKVTQSSRYLVKRTGEKVFLECVQDMDHENMFWYRQDPGLGLRLIYFSYDVKMKEKGDIPEGYSVSREKKERFSLILESASTNQTSMYLCASSYTGTGGYEQFFGPGTRLTVL.

The V call is TRBV20-1, the J call TRBJ1-1, with D tentatively TRBD1 (6 bases). Between the trimmed V and J ends, which lost 4 bases and 5 bases, there was a span of 17 bases. This CDR3 is 14 amino acids long. Germline-derived CDR1 and CDR2 are DFQATT and SNEGSKA (reference sequence). The CDR3 bases are TGCAGTGCTAAATATCCAGGGGTTGGGACTGAAGCTTTCTTT. Its translation is CSAKYPGVGTEAFF.

The rearrangement uses TRBV5-1 and TRBJ2-3; 9 bases align to TRBD2. Germline CDR1 and CDR2: SGHRS and YFSETQ. The CDR3 contains 15 residues. V shed 7 bases, J shed 6 bases, and the junction held 12 bases outside the gene matches. The CDR3 DNA sequence: TGCGCCAGCTCAATAAGCGGGAGGCCCGCGGATACGCAGTATTTT. Its protein is CASSISGRPADTQYF. Full variable domain (rest looked up from reference TRBV5-1 and TRBJ2-3): KAGVTQTPRYLIKTRGQQVTLSCSPISGHRSVSWYQQTPGQGLQFLFEYFSETQRNKGNFPGRFSGRQFSNSRSEMNVSTLELGDSALYLCASSISGRPADTQYFGPGTRLTVL.

This clone appeared a few times. The chain couples TRBV15 to TRBJ2-5, with a weak D call TRBD2 (5 bases). The CDR3 has 17 residues. V lost 3 bases and J 5 bases, leaving 22 bases between the germline ends. Germline V lookup: CDR1 LNHNV, CDR2 YYDKDF (reference sequence). The CDR3 is CATSRDVMRVLRETQYF. The CDR3 DNA follows: TGTGCCACCAGCAGGGATGTTATGAGGGTGCTTAGGGAGACCCAGTACTTC.

This clone has more than one count but fewer than ten. The chain combines TRBV11-1 with TRBJ2-7, with 7 nucleotides matching TRBD1. Trimming took 1 base from V and 5 from J; bases not matched to a gene: 14. The CDR3 extends over 17 amino acids. The germline gives CDR1 SGHAT, CDR2 FQDESV (reference sequence). The CDR3 region is CASSLDFQGKGADEQYF. The CDR3 region has the DNA TGTGCCAGCAGCTTAGACTTTCAGGGAAAGGGGGCTGACGAGCAGTACTTC.

The sample holds a few counts of this clone. The chain joins TRBV10-2 to TRBJ2-7; D ambiguous. CDR1 WSHSY and CDR2 SAAADI come from the germline V gene. Trimming shortened V by 5 bases and J by 6 bases, and 8 bases separated the two germline ends. This CDR3 has 11 residues. The CDR3 DNA reads as TGCGCCAGCAGTCCGTCCCTCGAGCAGTACTTC. Residues: CASSPSLEQYF.

The sample holds many counts of this clone. The chain uses TRBV4-1 and TRBJ2-1; D is undetermined. This CDR3 has 13 amino acids. Germline CDR1 reads MGHRA; CDR2 reads YSYEKL. The germline V and J ends were trimmed by 1 base and 8 bases, with 9 bases remaining between them. The CDR3 loop reads CASSQALVYEQFF. The CDR3 DNA follows: TGCGCCAGCAGCCAAGCTCTAGTCTATGAGCAGTTCTTC.

Many counts were recorded for this clone. This chain links TRBV7-8 with TRBJ1-1, with D unresolved. The CDR3 runs to 12 residues. Germline CDR1 reads SGHVS; CDR2 reads FQNEAQ. The V gene lost 11 bases and the J gene lost 0 bases, with 10 bases spanning the gap. This CDR3 is CASHRVNTEAFF. DNA for the CDR3: TGTGCCTCCCATCGGGTGAACACTGAAGCTTTCTTT.

The chain employs TRBV11-2 and TRBJ2-3; no reliable D call. Germline V gene lookup returns CDR1 SGHAT and CDR2 FQNNGV. There are 14 residues in the CDR3. V shed 3 bases and J shed 0 bases, with 7 bases lying between them. The CDR3 DNA is TGTGCCAGCAGCTTCAACCCTAGCACAGATACGCAGTATTTT. Translated, it gives CASSFNPSTDTQYF.

This clone was detected ten times or more. The genes are TRBV18 and TRBJ2-1, with 10 bases fitting TRBD1. This CDR3 comprises 19 residues. Unmatched junction bases numbered 14, after V lost 6 bases and J lost 0 bases. CDR1 KGHSH and CDR2 LQKENI come from the germline V gene. The CDR3 here is CASSGGTGETRSSYNEQFF. The CDR3 nucleotides read TGTGCCAGCTCGGGCGGGACAGGGGAGACTCGGAGCTCCTACAATGAGCAGTTCTTC.

The V and J genes are TRBV11-2 and TRBJ2-1, with 7 bases lining up with TRBD1. Germline trimming cut 4 bases from V and 3 bases from J; bases unmatched to any gene: 6. CDR3 length: 15 amino acids. Germline lookup yields CDR1 SGHAT and CDR2 FQNNGV. CDR3: CASSSNQGVYNEQFF. The DNA for the CDR3 is TGTGCCAGCAGCTCAAATCAGGGGGTCTACAATGAGCAGTTCTTC. Full variable domain (outside the CDR3, taken from reference TRBV11-2 and TRBJ2-1): EAGVAQSPRYKIIEKRQSVAFWCNPISGHATLYWYQQILGQGPKLLIQFQNNGVVDDSQLPKDRFSAERLKGVDSTLKIQPAKLEDSAVYLCASSSNQGVYNEQFFGPGTRLTVL.

This chain links TRBV12-3 or TRBV12-4 with TRBJ2-7; D possibly uses TRBD1 or TRBD2 (5 bases each). The CDR3 has 14 residues. The V and J ends lost 6 bases and 1 base respectively, with 13 bases between them. CDR3 in amino acids: CASSVGAASYEQYF. As DNA, the CDR3 is TGTGCCAGCAGCGTCGGGGCGGCTTCCTACGAGCAGTACTTC.

The rearrangement uses TRBV5-1 and TRBJ2-2; the D is unclear. This CDR3 contains 12 residues. CDR1 SGHRS and CDR2 YFSETQ come from the germline V gene. Trimming stripped 5 bases from V and 7 bases from J, with 9 bases between. In DNA, the CDR3 is TGCGCCAGCAGTCACACGGGCGGGGAGCTGTTTTTT. Translation: CASSHTGGELFF.

The chain is built from TRBV11-2 and TRBJ1-3; TRBD1 matches 7 bases. This CDR3 spans 18 amino acids. The V and J ends lost 7 bases and 0 bases, in that order; junction bases with no gene match: 15. CDR1 is SGHAT, CDR2 FQNNGV, per germline. DNA for the CDR3: TGTGCCAGCACCGCTGACCGACCGGGACAGCTCTCTGGAAACACCATATATTTT. Translated: CASTADRPGQLSGNTIYF.

The table lists this clone with many counts. The genes are TRBV19 and TRBJ2-6; D not resolved. The V gene's germline CDR1 is LNHDA and CDR2 SQIVND (reference sequence). This CDR3 has 14 amino acids. Trimming stripped 3 bases from V and 2 bases from J, with 5 bases between. As DNA, the CDR3 is TGTGCCAGTAGTATTTCCCCTGGGGCCAACGTCCTGACTTTC. It encodes CASSISPGANVLTF.

This clone was counted at least ten times. V usage is TRBV27 and J usage is TRBJ2-7; TRBD2 is a possible D gene (6 bases). The CDR3 sequence is 14 residues long. Germline assignment: CDR1 MNHEY and CDR2 SMNVEV (reference sequence). Between the trimmed V and J ends, which lost 2 bases and 4 bases, there was a span of 12 bases. The CDR3 nucleotides read TGTGCCAGCAGTTTAACCGGGAGTGAGTACGAGCAGTACTTC. Protein product: CASSLTGSEYEQYF.

V usage is TRBV5-8 and J usage is TRBJ2-1, with 12 bases fitting TRBD2. CDR3 length: 15 residues. V was clipped by 4 bases and J by 8 bases; unmatched bases: 7. Germline V gives CDR1 SGHTS, CDR2 YDEGEE. CDR3 in amino acids: CASSILTSGGDEQFF. CDR3 nucleotides: TGTGCCAGCAGCATCCTGACTAGCGGGGGCGATGAGCAGTTCTTC.

Ten or more counts support this clone. CDR3: CASRLAASGGNTIYF. The CDR3 DNA sequence: TGCGCCAGCAGGCTGGCTGCCAGCGGTGGAAACACCATATATTTT. The chain is built from TRBV5-1 and TRBJ1-3; D uncertain. The CDR3 consists of 15 residues. Germline lookup yields CDR1 SGHRS and CDR2 YFSETQ. V shed 5 bases and J shed 3 bases, with 15 bases lying between them. Full variable domain (remainder filled in from reference TRBV5-1 and TRBJ1-3): KAGVTQTPRYLIKTRGQQVTLSCSPISGHRSVSWYQQTPGQGLQFLFEYFSETQRNKGNFPGRFSGRQFSNSRSEMNVSTLELGDSALYLCASRLAASGGNTIYFGEGSWLTVV.

This clone was counted ten times or more. The rearrangement links TRBV19 to TRBJ2-7, with 11 bases lining up with TRBD2. Germline CDR1 is LNHDA and CDR2 is SQIVND (reference sequence). The V segment lost 5 bases and the J segment 3 bases; nucleotides outside the gene matches: 3. This CDR3 is 14 amino acids long. The CDR3 DNA is TGTGCCAGTAGTTTGGGACTAGCGGTCTACGAGCAGTACTTC. Protein product: CASSLGLAVYEQYF.

This clone was detected once. One end of the junction does not line up with germline, which may come from a read error. The chain couples TRBV20-1 to TRBJ1-1, with D unclear. The CDR3 contains 12 residues. Germline assignment: CDR1 DFQATT and CDR2 SNEGSKA (reference sequence). The CDR3 region is CSASYRNTQAFF. The CDR3 nucleotides read TGCAGTGCTAGTTACCGGAACACTCAAGCTTTCTTT.

This clone was picked up many times. The chain recombines TRBV2 with TRBJ2-3, with D unresolved. This CDR3 comprises 14 residues. From germline, CDR1 is SNHLY and CDR2 FYNNEI. The V and J ends lost 7 bases and 2 bases respectively, with 13 bases between them. CDR3 in amino acids: CASTLDPYTDTQYF. In DNA form, the CDR3 reads TGTGCCAGCACCCTAGACCCTTACACAGATACGCAGTATTTT. The full variable domain, in which reference TRBV2 and TRBJ2-3 provide the parts outside the CDR3, is EPEVTQTPSHQVTQMGQEVILRCVPISNHLYFYWYRQILGQKVEFLVSFYNNEISEKSEIFDDQFSVERPDGSNFTLKIRSTKLEDSAMYFCASTLDPYTDTQYFGPGTRLTVL.

A note on this clone: This may be a read error, as it is one base from a much larger clone. The rearrangement joins TRBV7-3 to TRBJ2-1, with 11 bases that match TRBD2. The junction had 10 bases not matched to a gene; V was cut back by 5 bases and J by 4 bases. Germline CDR1 SGHTA, CDR2 FQGTGA. This CDR3 comprises 17 residues. CDR3 amino acids: CASSPTSGTPHYNEQFF. In DNA form, the CDR3 reads TGTGCCAGCAGCCCGACTAGCGGGACGCCTCATTACAATGAGCAGTTCTTC.

This clone has a count of ten or more. The chain carries TRBV27 and TRBJ2-1, with 8 nucleotides matching TRBD2. J gave up 0 bases and V 2 bases, and 12 bases lay outside the gene matches. This CDR3 has 19 residues. CDR1 and CDR2 (germline): MNHEY, SMNVEV (reference sequence). The CDR3 DNA reads as TGTGCCAGCAGTTTACCACTCTTCGGACTAGCTCCCTCCTACAATGAGCAGTTCTTC. It specifies CASSLPLFGLAPSYNEQFF.

This clone was seen at least ten times. The chain joins TRBV28 to TRBJ1-5; no firm D call. This CDR3 contains 14 residues. Trimming cost V 6 bases and J 2 bases, with 11 bases left between them. In germline, CDR1 is MDHEN, CDR2 SYDVKM. CDR3 DNA: TGTGCCAGCAGCCGGAGGGTTGGCAATCAGCCCCAGCATTTT. It specifies CASSRRVGNQPQHF.

This clone came up many times. This chain joins TRBV29-1 and TRBJ2-7; 14 bases are a match to TRBD2. CDR3 size: 16 residues. Looked up from germline, CDR1 is SQVTM and CDR2 is ANQGSEA. Trimming took 3 bases from V and 4 from J; bases not matched to a gene: 8. The CDR3 loop reads CSVDGGTSGSGYEQYF. CDR3 DNA: TGCAGCGTTGATGGGGGGACTAGCGGGAGTGGGTACGAGCAGTACTTC.